The 11 T cell receptor beta chains below come from one sample, sequenced in a study of blood T cell repertoires in COVID-19. TCRdb's copy holds only in-frame clones and misses some; the assay was immunoSEQ multiplex PCR. In the table there are more than 400,000 clones, about nine tenths of which are singletons. Source material: PBMCs or T cells enriched from blood (not recorded which). These receptors were obtained from a woman in her late teens or twenties who had recovered from COVID-19.

This clone was observed a handful of times. The rearrangement joins TRBV7-9 to TRBJ1-2; a weak D match, TRBD1 (6 bases). Germline loops: CDR1 SEHNR, CDR2 FQNEAQ (reference sequence). This CDR3 region has 12 residues. The V end was cut by 5 bases, the J end by 6 bases, with 10 bases between. The CDR3 coding sequence is TGTGCCAGCAGCCCTGGACAGCATGGCTACACCTTC. Translation gives CASSPGQHGYTF. Looking up the rest from reference TRBV7-9 and TRBJ1-2 gives the full variable domain: DTGVSQNPRHKITKRGQNVTFRCDPISEHNRLYWYRQTLGQGPEFLTYFQNEAQLEKSRLLSDRFSAERPKGSFSTLEIQRTEQGDSAMYLCASSPGQHGYTFGSGTRLTVV.

The rearrangement links TRBV5-1 to TRBJ2-7; TRBD1 agrees at 8 bases. J lost 3 bases, V lost 4 bases, and 6 bases had no gene match. Germline CDR1 SGHRS, CDR2 YFSETQ. This CDR3 spans 14 amino acids. Here the CDR3 reads CASSTGQGYYEQYF. The CDR3 DNA is TGCGCCAGCAGCACAGGACAGGGATACTACGAGCAGTACTTC.

V usage is TRBV19 and J usage is TRBJ1-5; unclear D gene. Between the trimmed V and J ends, which lost 3 bases and 6 bases, there was a span of 9 bases. The CDR3 contains 13 residues. Germline CDR1 LNHDA, CDR2 SQIVND (reference sequence). The CDR3 DNA follows: TGTGCCAGTAGTATTAGAGGGATTCAGCCCCAGCATTTT. This codes for CASSIRGIQPQHF. The full variable domain, rest sourced from reference TRBV19 and TRBJ1-5, is DGGITQSPKYLFRKEGQNVTLSCEQNLNHDAMYWYRQDPGQGLRLIYYSQIVNDFQKGDIAEGYSVSREKKESFPLTVTSAQKNPTAFYLCASSIRGIQPQHFGDGTRLSIL.

The chain joins TRBV5-1 to TRBJ1-1; D gene unclear. Germline CDR1 is SGHRS and CDR2 is YFSETQ. The V end was cut by 0 bases, the J end by 5 bases, with 8 bases between. The CDR3 consists of 13 residues. The CDR3 sequence: CASSLGPGTEAFF. CDR3 sequence (DNA): TGCGCCAGCAGCTTGGGCCCGGGGACTGAAGCTTTCTTT.

The chain carries TRBV4-1 and TRBJ2-1; D may be TRBD2 (6 bases). In germline, CDR1 is MGHRA, CDR2 YSYEKL. The V end lost 2 bases, the J end lost 3 bases, and 17 bases lay between the germline ends. The CDR3 is made up of 17 amino acids. CDR3: CASSQTLAGRNYNEQFF. The CDR3 coding sequence is TGCGCCAGCAGCCAAACCCTCGCGGGGAGGAACTACAATGAGCAGTTCTTC.

The chain couples TRBV18 to TRBJ1-1; tentative D call: TRBD1 (5 bases). The CDR3 extends over 14 amino acids. Trimming took 4 bases from V and 4 from J, leaving 13 bases between them. Germline CDR1 is KGHSH and CDR2 is LQKENI. The CDR3 spells CASSQLDIGTEAFF. The CDR3 coding sequence is TGTGCCAGCTCACAACTGGACATTGGCACTGAAGCTTTCTTT.

The rearrangement links TRBV5-1 to TRBJ2-3, with 8 positions matching TRBD2. CDR1 is SGHRS and CDR2 is YFSETQ in the germline V gene. Germline trimming cut 0 bases from V and 6 bases from J; bases unmatched to any gene: 9. The CDR3 length is 16 residues. The CDR3, as DNA: TGCGCCAGCAGCTTGGCCGCGACGGGGGGGCCTGATACGCAGTATTTT. Translation: CASSLAATGGPDTQYF.

Points on this clone: At one of its ends the junction is not consistent with the germline gene, which may arise from a read error. V usage is TRBV14 and J usage is TRBJ1-2; D uncertain. The CDR3 totals 13 residues. Germline assignment: CDR1 SGHDN and CDR2 FVKESK. CDR3 in amino acids: CASSQVALGRRAF. CDR3 nucleotides: TGTGCCAGCAGCCAAGTCGCGCTTGGCAGGCGAGCCTTC.

The chain combines TRBV7-8 with TRBJ2-3; perhaps TRBD2 as D (7 bases). Between the trimmed V and J ends, which lost 5 bases and 0 bases, there was a span of 15 bases. There are 16 residues in the CDR3. Germline assignment: CDR1 SGHVS and CDR2 FQNEAQ. CDR3 sequence reads: CASSQRGGTSTDTQYF. CDR3 bases: TGTGCCAGCAGCCAAAGGGGGGGTACTAGCACAGATACGCAGTATTTT.

There are a few counts of this clone. This rearrangement joins TRBV28 to TRBJ1-5, with D unresolved. V was clipped by 2 bases and J by 6 bases, with 11 bases between them. The CDR3 is made up of 14 amino acids. Per the germline V gene, CDR1 is MDHEN and CDR2 is SYDVKM. CDR3 protein: CASSLVTRGQPQHF. The CDR3 region has the DNA TGTGCCAGCAGTTTAGTAACCCGAGGTCAGCCCCAGCATTTT.

V usage is TRBV19 and J usage is TRBJ2-5, with 8 bases aligning to TRBD1. Germline trimming cut 4 bases from V and 5 bases from J; bases unmatched to any gene: 9. This CDR3 spans 15 amino acids. The V gene's germline CDR1 is LNHDA and CDR2 SQIVND (reference sequence). The CDR3 sequence is CASSNGQGRGETQYF. CDR3 DNA sequence: TGTGCCAGTAGTAACGGACAGGGCCGAGGGGAGACCCAGTACTTC.